A selection of T cell receptor beta chains follows, all from one sample in a study of beta chain features in type 1 diabetes. Profiled with immunoSEQ multiplex PCR; TCRdb holds only in-frame clones, not every one. The data contain over 700,000 clones, 17% of them singletons. Sequencing was performed on naive CD4+ T cells from blood. The receptors shown here come from a woman aged 18-29 years in good health. Each CDR3 is given with its conserved first and last residue. Fields, in order: V gene, D gene, J gene, clone size, CDR3 DNA, CDR3 protein. The D gene is left open where the match is weak. Size tells how often a clone was seen (once, few, many) or the class of an expanded clone, and some rows leave it out.

TRBV7-9	NA	TRBJ1-1	once	TGTGCCAGCAGCTCCCGGCGTGGGAGCCATGAAGCTTTCTTT	CASSSRRGSHEAFF
TRBV5-1	NA	TRBJ2-3	NA	TGCGCCAGCAGCCCGATCGGCCCTAGGGGTTCTCCCCAGAATACGCAGTATTTT	CASSPIGPRGSPQNTQYF
TRBV28	NA	TRBJ1-1	NA	TGTGCCAGCAGTTTAGGCATGATTGAAGCTTTCTTT	CASSLGMIEAFF
TRBV7-3	NA	TRBJ2-1	NA	TGTGCCAGCAGCTTAATCGGGGCATACAATGAGCAGTTCTTC	CASSLIGAYNEQFF
TRBV28	TRBD1	TRBJ2-7	NA	TGTGCCAGCAGTTTTGCGACAGGGGCTGGCTACGAGCAGTACTTC	CASSFATGAGYEQYF
TRBV5-1	NA	TRBJ1-2	few	TGCGCCAGCAGCTTGGGGGGCTATGGCTACACCTTC	CASSLGGYGYTF
TRBV4-3	TRBD1	TRBJ1-1	NA	TGCGCCAGCAGCCAAGGCCGCGGGACAGGGCCCGTATCGACGATGAACACTGAAGCTTTCTTT	CASSQGRGTGPVSTMNTEAFF
TRBV18	NA	TRBJ1-2	few	TGTGCCAGCTCACCCAAGGAGGCGTATGGCTACACCTTC	CASSPKEAYGYTF
TRBV7-6	NA	TRBJ2-3	NA	TGTGCCAGCAGCCAAAATACAGATACGCAGTATTTT	CASSQNTDTQYF
TRBV6-5	TRBD1	TRBJ2-1	few	TGTGCCAGCAGTTACCTAGACCCAGGGGGTAATGAGCAGTTCTTC	CASSYLDPGGNEQFF
TRBV9	TRBD2	TRBJ2-5	NA	TGTGCCAGCAGCGTTAGCGGGAGTTCGTGGGAGACCCAGTACTTC	CASSVSGSSWETQYF
TRBV19	NA	TRBJ1-4	NA	TGTGCCAGTAGTTCCCGCGGACGGTCCTATGAAAAACTGTTTTTT	CASSSRGRSYEKLFF
TRBV7-9	NA	TRBJ2-7	NA	TGTGCCAGCAGCCCTCAGGCCTACGAGCAGTACTTC	CASSPQAYEQYF
TRBV11-2	TRBD2	TRBJ2-7	few	TGTGCCAGCAGCTTAGCCTCGGGGGGGAGTTCCTACGAGCAGTACTTC	CASSLASGGSSYEQYF
TRBV19	NA	TRBJ2-1	few	TGTGCCAGTAGAACCTTTTGGTACGGGAAACCCAATGAGCAGTTCTTC	CASRTFWYGKPNEQFF
TRBV21-1	NA	TRBJ2-5	NA	TGTGCCAGCACCCTGGGACTAGCGGTTCAAGAGACCCAGTACTTC	CASTLGLAVQETQYF
TRBV10-3	NA	TRBJ1-1	NA	TGTGCCATCAGTGTCACCCTGGTTGTGGACGAAGCTTTCTTT	CAISVTLVVDEAFF
TRBV21-1	NA	TRBJ2-5	NA	TGTGCCAGCAACGCCAGCGGAGAACAAGAGACCCAGTACTTC	CASNASGEQETQYF
TRBV5-1	NA	TRBJ2-3	few	TGCGCCAGCAGCTTGGCGTTGGGCCACACAGATACGCAGTATTTT	CASSLALGHTDTQYF
TRBV4-1	TRBD2	TRBJ2-6	NA	TGCGCCAGCAGCCAAGGACTAGCGGGAGTAGGAGGGGCCAACGTCCTGACTTTC	CASSQGLAGVGGANVLTF
TRBV29-1	NA	TRBJ2-1	NA	TGCAGCGTTTTGTCCCCCTACCCCCGAAAGGATGAGCAGTTCTTC	CSVLSPYPRKDEQFF
TRBV5-1	TRBD1	TRBJ1-2	NA	TGCGCCAGCAGCTTACTTCCACCCGGGACAGCTAACTATGGCTACACCTTC	CASSLLPPGTANYGYTF
TRBV7-3	NA	TRBJ2-1	NA	TGTGCCAGCAGCTTAAAACCCTGGACGTCCTACAATGAGCAGTTCTTC	CASSLKPWTSYNEQFF
TRBV4-3	NA	TRBJ1-5	NA	TGCGCCAGCAGCCAAGATAACAGGGCGCCCCTGGCCCAGCATTTT	CASSQDNRAPLAQHF
TRBV9	NA	TRBJ2-2	few	TGTGCCAGCGCTAGTGGGACGAACACCGGGGAGCTGTTTTTT	CASASGTNTGELFF
TRBV19	TRBD2	TRBJ2-1	NA	TGTGCCAGTAGCGGGGGGAGCTCCTACAATGAGCAGTTCTTC	CASSGGSSYNEQFF
TRBV5-1	TRBD1	TRBJ1-4	NA	TGCGCCAGCAGCTTGGCCGGGACAGGGAAGGAAAAACTGTTTTTT	CASSLAGTGKEKLFF
TRBV10-3	TRBD1	TRBJ1-4	NA	TGTGCCATCCGGGACAGCTCAGAAGAAAAACTGTTTTTT	CAIRDSSEEKLFF
TRBV11-2	TRBD2	TRBJ2-1	many	TGTGCCAGCGGGCGGGAGTACAATGAGCAGTTCTTC	CASGREYNEQFF
TRBV23-1	NA	TRBJ2-1	NA	TGCGCCAGCAGGCAGGGTTTGCATGAGCAGTTCTTC	CASRQGLHEQFF
TRBV7-9	NA	TRBJ2-5	NA	TGTGCCAGCAGCTTGGACGCAAGGGTAGAGACCCAGTACTTC	CASSLDARVETQYF
TRBV4-2	NA	TRBJ2-1	NA	TGTGCCAGCAGCCCCCGGGACTCATACAATGAGCAGTTCTTC	CASSPRDSYNEQFF
TRBV25-1	NA	TRBJ1-3	NA	TGTGCCAGCAAATCAGCGAGCTCTGGAAACACCATATATTTT	CASKSASSGNTIYF
TRBV5-1	NA	TRBJ2-5	few	TGCGCCAGCAGCTTGTGGTCTGCAGAGACCCAGTACTTC	CASSLWSAETQYF
TRBV7-2	NA	TRBJ1-2	NA	TGTGCCAGCAGCCCGACGTCCCGACGGGGAAGTTATGGCTACACCTTC	CASSPTSRRGSYGYTF
TRBV27	NA	TRBJ1-1	NA	TGTGCCAGCTCGGGCAGGGTGAACACTGAAGCTTTCTTT	CASSGRVNTEAFF
TRBV14	TRBD1	TRBJ2-1	NA	TGTGCCAGCAGCCGACAGGGGGGCAGCTCCTACAATGAGCAGTTCTTC	CASSRQGGSSYNEQFF
TRBV5-1	TRBD2	TRBJ2-1	NA	TGCGCCACCAAACTAGCGGGAGAATACAATGAGCAGTTCTTC	CATKLAGEYNEQFF
TRBV6-5	TRBD1	TRBJ2-1	NA	TGTGCCAGCAGTTATGGCCCGGGACAGACAGACAATGAGCAGTTCTTC	CASSYGPGQTDNEQFF
TRBV14	NA	TRBJ1-2	NA	TGTGCCAGCAGCCCCAAGATCCGGGTGCGCTACACCTTC	CASSPKIRVRYTF
TRBV15	NA	TRBJ2-7	NA	TGTGCCACCAGCTCACGAGACCCCTCGGTTAGCTACGAGCAGTACTTC	CATSSRDPSVSYEQYF
TRBV2	TRBD2	TRBJ2-1	NA	TGTGCCAGCAGCGCCCTCCCCGTAGCGGGATCCAATGAGCAGTTCTTC	CASSALPVAGSNEQFF